A selection of T cell receptor beta chains follows, all from one sample in a study of cytotoxic CD8 clonotypes in ibrutinib-treated CLL. Profiled with immunoSEQ multiplex PCR; TCRdb holds only in-frame clones, not every one. This table has fewer than 45,000 clones, 70% to 80% appearing once. Sample: PBMCs, taken at disease progression, from a patient treated with ibrutinib. The source of these receptors is a human donor with chronic lymphocytic leukemia. CDR3s include the opening cysteine and the closing phenylalanine or tryptophan. For some rows the clone size is stated as once, few or many, or as a class when expanded; others skip it.

j_gene,v_gene,abundance,CDR3aa
TRBJ2-7,TRBV5-1,.,CASSARQGSVEQYF
TRBJ1-6,TRBV6-1,few,CASSEVGGSSPLHF
TRBJ2-7,TRBV7-9,.,CASSMAGTSGYEQYF
TRBJ2-2,TRBV10-3,once,CAIKVQGSHTGELFF
TRBJ2-3,TRBV6-1,.,CASSDTDRGSGADTQYF
TRBJ2-3,TRBV4-1,.,CASRSSSADTQYF
TRBJ1-1,TRBV29-1,.,CSVDGVGTVDTEAFF
TRBJ1-3,TRBV6-1,many,CASSESVSGNTIYF
TRBJ2-1,TRBV7-9,.,CASSLRHSGGNNEQFF
TRBJ2-5,TRBV11-1,.,CASSFALLRDGQETQYF
TRBJ1-5,TRBV2,few,CASSEIGYSDQPQHF
TRBJ1-2,TRBV19,.,CASSGRSGGYTF
TRBJ2-3,TRBV7-2,.,CASSLVGGEDTQYF
TRBJ2-1,TRBV7-9,.,CASSLSGGRGNEQFF
TRBJ1-2,TRBV5-1,.,CASSVGLDYGYTF
TRBJ1-4,TRBV5-1,.,CASSPGQPNEKLFF
TRBJ1-2,TRBV29-1,few,CSVWTGEGYTF
TRBJ2-1,TRBV4-1,.,CASSPLLAGVYNEQFF
TRBJ2-3,TRBV5-1,few,CASSLVRGQTDTQYF
TRBJ1-3,TRBV12-5,many,CASGSPSGAGNTIYF
TRBJ1-5,TRBV28,once,CASSSPGGVYSNQPQHF
TRBJ2-3,TRBV6-5,.,CASTQGALFDTQYF
TRBJ2-5,TRBV7-9,.,CASSLLETQYF
TRBJ1-2,TRBV10-3,once,CAISESRADYGYTF
TRBJ2-5,TRBV5-1,.,CASSVTGDKETQYF
TRBJ2-5,TRBV12-1,few,CASGRTGVETQYF
TRBJ2-5,TRBV5-4,.,CASSFPDGGAVETQYF
TRBJ1-1,TRBV29-1,.,CSAEGGRGAFF
TRBJ2-2,TRBV14,.,CASSQAPKGIDTGELFF
TRBJ1-1,TRBV19,.,CASSIGGSNTEAFF
TRBJ2-7,TRBV9,.,CASSVGGRPYEQYF
TRBJ2-1,TRBV2,.,CASSDQTVYNEQFF
TRBJ1-4,TRBV18,once,CASSPPETGVGEKLFF
TRBJ2-1,TRBV5-1,few,CASSLSSGGYNEQFF
TRBJ1-1,TRBV5-4,.,CASSLEGDSRNTEAFF
TRBJ2-7,TRBV11-2,once,CASSLGDRTGRDEQYF
TRBJ2-7,TRBV7-9,once,CASSFSNYEQYF
TRBJ2-1,TRBV6-5,.,CASRRGGPVNEQFF
TRBJ1-6,TRBV5-1,medium-sized,CASKRETGERSPLHF
TRBJ1-5,TRBV27,.,CASSLRTSGGNQPQHF
TRBJ2-5,TRBV27,.,CASSRSGGPQETQYF
TRBJ2-3,TRBV27,.,CASSLVGLAPDTQYF
TRBJ1-2,TRBV29-1,.,CSAGGGQLDGYTF
TRBJ1-6,TRBV9,.,CASSGTGGVSPLHF
TRBJ2-5,TRBV7-9,.,CASSAADSYQETQYF
TRBJ2-3,TRBV19,few,CASSIHRTSGRISTDTQYF